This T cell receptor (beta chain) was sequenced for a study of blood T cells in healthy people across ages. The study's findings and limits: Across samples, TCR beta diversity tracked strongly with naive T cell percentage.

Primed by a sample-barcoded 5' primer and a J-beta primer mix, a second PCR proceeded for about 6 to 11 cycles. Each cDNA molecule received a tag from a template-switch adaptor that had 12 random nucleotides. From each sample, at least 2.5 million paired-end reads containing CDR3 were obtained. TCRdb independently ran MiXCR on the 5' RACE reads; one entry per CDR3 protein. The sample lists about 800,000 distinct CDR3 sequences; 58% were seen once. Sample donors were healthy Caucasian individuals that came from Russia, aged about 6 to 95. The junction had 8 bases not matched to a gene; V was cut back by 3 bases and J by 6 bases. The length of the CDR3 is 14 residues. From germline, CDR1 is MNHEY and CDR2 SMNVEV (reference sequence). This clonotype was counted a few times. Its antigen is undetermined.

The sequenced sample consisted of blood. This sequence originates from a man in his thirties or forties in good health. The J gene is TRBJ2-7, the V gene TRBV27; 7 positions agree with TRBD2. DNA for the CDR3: TGTGCCAGCAGTTTTGGCGGGAGAGCCCGCGAGCAGTACTTC. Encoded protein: CASSFGGRAREQYF.